The 15 T cell receptor beta chains given below trace back to one sample, sequenced in a study of T cell repertoires in cytomegalovirus infection. TCRdb independently ran MiXCR on the reads; one entry per CDR3 protein. The table includes hundreds of thousands of distinct CDR3 sequences, 24% detected once. Sequencing was done on a sample of CD8+ T cells from PBMCs. These TCRs come from a human donor in good health (CMV status not recorded). Some clones in this sample may be carry-over from other donors' samples.

The gene calls are TRBV7-6 and TRBJ1-2, with 9 nucleotides matching TRBD1. Trimming at V came to 4 bases and at J to 2 bases, leaving 5 bases not matched to a gene. The CDR3 spans 15 residues. In germline, CDR1 is SGHVS, CDR2 FNYEAQ. This CDR3 is CASSSPGQGNYGYTF. The CDR3 nucleotides are TGTGCCAGCAGCTCCCCAGGACAGGGGAACTATGGCTACACCTTC.

The chain combines TRBV4-2 with TRBJ1-1; D unclear. Trimming removed 1 base at V and 9 bases at J, with 6 bases between. CDR3 length: 11 amino acids. The germline CDR1 and CDR2 sequences are LGHNA and YNFKEQ. CDR3 bases: TGTGCCAGCAGCCAAGCAGCCAAAGCTTTCTTT. This sequence encodes CASSQAAKAFF.

The chain uses TRBV6-2 or TRBV6-3 and TRBJ1-3, with D unclear. V was cut by 6 bases and J by 0 bases, with 12 bases left in between. Per the germline V gene, CDR1 is MNHEY and CDR2 is SVGEGT. The CDR3 has 15 amino acids. The CDR3 nucleotides are TGTGCCAGCAGGCCTCCGTGGGACTCTGGAAACACCATATATTTT. It yields the protein CASRPPWDSGNTIYF.

CDR3 DNA sequence: TGCAGCGTAGAGCTTAATACCTACAATGAGCAGTTCTTC. This codes for CSVELNTYNEQFF. The chain is built from TRBV29-1 and TRBJ2-1; no reliable D call. V shed 6 bases and J shed 2 bases, with 11 bases lying between them. CDR1 SQVTM and CDR2 ANQGSEA come from the germline V gene. This CDR3 is 13 amino acids long.

This sequence joins TRBV20-1 and TRBJ2-7; TRBD1 matches 7 bases. The length of the CDR3 is 14 residues. Losses at the gene ends were 4 bases for V and 0 bases for J; bases not matched to a gene: 6. The germline CDR1 and CDR2 sequences are DFQATT and SNEGSKA (reference sequence). CDR3 sequence (DNA): TGCAGTGCTAATGACAGGGTGTCCTCCTACGAGCAGTACTTC. This gives the protein CSANDRVSSYEQYF.

The chain couples TRBV19 to TRBJ2-1; 7 positions agree with TRBD2. This CDR3 has 13 residues. CDR1 and CDR2 (germline): LNHDA, SQIVND (reference sequence). The junction had 6 bases not matched to a gene; V was cut back by 5 bases and J by 8 bases. The CDR3 loop reads CASSVNLADEQFF. The CDR3 coding sequence is TGTGCCAGTAGTGTAAATCTAGCGGATGAGCAGTTCTTC.

In this sample, this clonotype turned up many times. The chain uses TRBV7-2 and TRBJ2-3, with 9 bases fitting TRBD1. In germline, CDR1 is SGHTA, CDR2 FQGNSA. The CDR3 runs to 15 residues. Trimming took 5 bases from V and 4 from J; bases not matched to a gene: 7. The CDR3 is CASSPGQGQADTQYF. The CDR3 DNA sequence: TGTGCCAGCAGCCCGGGACAGGGTCAGGCAGATACGCAGTATTTT.

The rearrangement uses TRBV25-1 and TRBJ2-1, with no clear D. Trimming shortened V by 7 bases and J by 0 bases, and 7 bases separated the two germline ends. The CDR3 contains 13 residues. Germline CDR1 reads MGHDK; CDR2 reads SYGVNS. The CDR3 loop is CASTFDSYNEQFF. CDR3 sequence (DNA): TGTGCCAGCACATTCGACTCCTACAATGAGCAGTTCTTC. The full variable domain, with the rest looked up from reference TRBV25-1 and TRBJ2-1, is EADIYQTPRYLVIGTGKKITLECSQTMGHDKMYWYQQDPGMELHLIHYSYGVNSTEKGDLSSESTVSRIRTEHFPLTLESARPSHTSQYLCASTFDSYNEQFFGPGTRLTVL.

This clonotype was found a few times. DNA of the CDR3: TGTGCCAGCAGTCCCCCCTACGCGGGGGGGCTGGCAGATACGCAGTATTTT. This gives the protein CASSPPYAGGLADTQYF. This chain joins TRBV28 and TRBJ2-3, with 9 bases lining up with TRBD2. Germline loops: CDR1 MDHEN, CDR2 SYDVKM. J was trimmed by 4 bases and V by 5 bases; bases with no gene match: 13. The CDR3 extends over 17 amino acids.

This clonotype has only a few counts. The chain has TRBV20-1 and TRBJ2-1; D is uncertain. The ends were cut back, 6 bases at V and 3 bases at J, with 12 bases in the middle. CDR1 is DFQATT, CDR2 SNEGSKA, per germline (reference sequence). This CDR3 is built from 13 residues. As DNA, the CDR3 is TGCAGTGCCCGCCGGGTCAGCTACAATGAGCAGTTCTTC. Translating gives CSARRVSYNEQFF.

This clonotype has a count of ten or more. J is TRBJ2-1 and V is TRBV7-8; TRBD1 agrees at 7 bases. There are 15 residues in the CDR3. Germline CDR1 SGHVS, CDR2 FQNEAQ. V lost 2 bases to trimming and J lost 6 bases; unmatched junction nucleotides: 7. The CDR3 is CASSLRQGNSNEQFF. The CDR3 nucleotides are TGTGCCAGCAGCTTAAGACAGGGAAACAGCAATGAGCAGTTCTTC.

This clonotype was observed a handful of times. This chain joins TRBV4-1 and TRBJ2-1; D is undetermined. The germline V gene encodes CDR1 MGHRA and CDR2 YSYEKL. V lost 5 bases and J 4 bases, leaving 12 bases between the germline ends. The CDR3 runs 14 residues. This CDR3 is CASSSHASYNEQFF. Written as DNA, the CDR3 is TGCGCCAGCAGCTCCCACGCTTCTTACAATGAGCAGTTCTTC.

This clonotype was observed a handful of times. The chain links TRBV12-3 or TRBV12-4 to TRBJ1-1, with D maybe TRBD1 (5 bases). This CDR3 is 15 amino acids long. Trimming removed 0 bases at V and 2 bases at J, with 10 bases between. The DNA of the CDR3 is TGTGCCAGCAGTTTAGCGTGGGGGGATAACACTGAAGCTTTCTTT. Amino acids: CASSLAWGDNTEAFF.

This clonotype turned up a few times. The CDR3 region has the DNA TGTGCCAGCAACGAAAGGGGGCTCAGAAACACCATATATTTT. Translating it yields CASNERGLRNTIYF. The V and J genes are TRBV6-6 and TRBJ1-3; 7 nucleotides align to TRBD1. The CDR3 spans 14 residues. Unmatched junction bases numbered 8, after V lost 7 bases and J lost 5 bases. Germline V gene lookup returns CDR1 MNHNY and CDR2 SVGAGI (reference sequence).

This chain joins TRBV20-1 and TRBJ1-6, with TRBD1 matching 9 bases. The ends lost 5 bases at V and 9 bases at J; junction bases unmatched: 5. The CDR3 is 13 amino acids. Germline CDR1 reads DFQATT; CDR2 reads SNEGSKA (reference sequence). The chain's CDR3 is CSAPGQGTSPLHF. The CDR3, as DNA: TGCAGTGCTCCGGGACAGGGTACTTCACCCCTCCACTTT.